This entry features one T cell receptor beta chain sequence. Antigen unknown. Primed by a sample-barcoded 5' primer and a J-beta primer mix, a second PCR proceeded for roughly 7 to 12 cycles. Using its own MiXCR run on the 5' RACE reads, TCRdb lists one record per CDR3 protein. The repertoire consists of 650,000 to 1,000,000 distinct CDR3 sequences, with about 46% occurring once and the leading ten covering 15% to 20%. This specimen comes from a study of blood T cells in healthy people across ages. The ends lost 1 base at V and 15 bases at J; junction bases unmatched: 8. Germline lookup yields CDR1 SGHTA and CDR2 FQGNSA. The CDR3 has 14 residues. Study-wide points: Observed TCR beta diversity showed a strong correlation with the percentage of naive T cells as measured by flow cytometry.

Sequenced: blood. This clonotype was sampled from a man at least 80 years old in good health. The chain joins TRBV7-2 to TRBJ2-4; 11 bases map to TRBD2. The CDR3 region is CASSLVLAGEPGYF. The CDR3 DNA follows: TGTGCCAGCAGCTTAGTACTAGCGGGAGAACCGGGGTACTTC.